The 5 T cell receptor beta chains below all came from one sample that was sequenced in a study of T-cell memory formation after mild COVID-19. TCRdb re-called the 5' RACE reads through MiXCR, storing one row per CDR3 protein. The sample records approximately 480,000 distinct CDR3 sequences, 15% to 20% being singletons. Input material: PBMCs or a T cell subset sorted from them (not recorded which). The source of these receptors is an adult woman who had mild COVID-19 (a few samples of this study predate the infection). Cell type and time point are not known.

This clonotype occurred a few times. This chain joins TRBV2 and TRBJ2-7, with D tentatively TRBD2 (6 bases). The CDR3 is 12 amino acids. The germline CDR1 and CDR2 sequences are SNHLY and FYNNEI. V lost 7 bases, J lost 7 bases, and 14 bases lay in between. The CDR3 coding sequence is TGTGCCAGCAAACGGGGGTCGTGGGAGCAGTACTTC. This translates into CASKRGSWEQYF.

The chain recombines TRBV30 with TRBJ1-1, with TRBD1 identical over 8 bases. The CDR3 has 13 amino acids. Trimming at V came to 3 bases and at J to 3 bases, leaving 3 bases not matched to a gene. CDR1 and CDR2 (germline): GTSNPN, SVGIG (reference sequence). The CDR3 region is CAWRNRGYTEAFF. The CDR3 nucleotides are TGTGCCTGGAGAAACAGGGGGTACACTGAAGCTTTCTTT.

CDR3 amino acids: CSARDFTRNPYNEQFF. DNA of the CDR3: TGCAGTGCTAGAGATTTTACCCGCAATCCATACAATGAGCAGTTCTTC. V and J are TRBV20-1 and TRBJ2-1; D is undetermined. V shed 0 bases and J shed 4 bases, with 16 bases lying between them. CDR3 length equals 16 residues. Germline-derived CDR1 and CDR2 are DFQATT and SNEGSKA (reference sequence).

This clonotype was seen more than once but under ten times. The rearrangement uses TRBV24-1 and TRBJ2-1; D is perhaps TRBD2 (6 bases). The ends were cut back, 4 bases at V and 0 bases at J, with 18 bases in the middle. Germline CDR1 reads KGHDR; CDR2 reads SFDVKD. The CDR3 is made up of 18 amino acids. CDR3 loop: CATSDPGIAANSYNEQFF. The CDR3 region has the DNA TGTGCCACCAGTGACCCCGGGATAGCGGCCAACTCCTACAATGAGCAGTTCTTC.

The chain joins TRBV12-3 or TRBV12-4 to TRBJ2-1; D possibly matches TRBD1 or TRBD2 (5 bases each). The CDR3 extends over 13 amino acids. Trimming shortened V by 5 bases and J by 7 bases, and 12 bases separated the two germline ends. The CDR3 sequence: CASSPGAWNEQFF. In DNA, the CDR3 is TGTGCCAGCAGTCCCGGGGCCTGGAATGAGCAGTTCTTC.